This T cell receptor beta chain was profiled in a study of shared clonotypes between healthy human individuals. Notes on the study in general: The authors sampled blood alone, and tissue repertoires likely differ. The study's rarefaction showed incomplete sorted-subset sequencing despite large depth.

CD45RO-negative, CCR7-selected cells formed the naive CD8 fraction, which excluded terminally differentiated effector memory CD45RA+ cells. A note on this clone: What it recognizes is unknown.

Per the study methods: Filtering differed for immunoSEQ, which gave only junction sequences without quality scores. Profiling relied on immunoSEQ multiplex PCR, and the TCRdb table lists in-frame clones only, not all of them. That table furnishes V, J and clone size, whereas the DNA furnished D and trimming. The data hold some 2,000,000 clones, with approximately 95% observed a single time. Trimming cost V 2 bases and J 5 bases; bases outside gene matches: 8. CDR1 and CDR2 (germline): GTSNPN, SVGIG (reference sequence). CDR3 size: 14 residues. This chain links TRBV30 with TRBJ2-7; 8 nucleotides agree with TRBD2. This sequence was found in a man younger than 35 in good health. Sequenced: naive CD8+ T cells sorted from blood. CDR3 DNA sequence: TGTGCCTGGAGTATAGGAGCGGGAGCCCACGAGCAGTACTTC. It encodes CAWSIGAGAHEQYF.